This T cell receptor beta chain was found in a study of blood T cell repertoires in COVID-19. Overall study: T cells, B-cell-depleted T cells, or PBMCs provided the cDNA or gDNA that served as material.

V lost 0 bases and J 5 bases, leaving 14 bases between the germline ends. Germline CDR1 SGDLS, CDR2 YYNGEE. The CDR3 totals 15 residues. Authors' analysis steps: Amplifying reference gene primers gave estimates of nucleated cell counts. Repertoires were generated with immunoSEQ multiplex PCR, while TCRdb's copy carries only in-frame clones and drops some. The DNA was the basis for D and trimming; V, J and clone size are from that table. In the table there are approximately 200,000 clones, approximately 91% of which are singletons. This chain connects TRBV9 to TRBJ2-5; D may be TRBD2 (6 bases). The specimen sequenced was peripheral blood. The TCR sequence derives from a man aged 65 to 85 with active or convalescent COVID-19. CDR3 region: CASSVDRGAGETQYF. The CDR3 DNA is TGTGCCAGCAGCGTAGATAGAGGGGCGGGGGAGACCCAGTACTTC.